These T cell receptor beta chains were read from a single sample in a study of blood T cell repertoires in COVID-19. Clones were sequenced by immunoSEQ multiplex PCR, and TCRdb holds only the in-frame ones, with some missing. Among a few hundred thousand clones listed, about 90% were seen once. The sample taken for sequencing was PBMCs or T cells enriched from blood (not recorded which). These receptor sequences come from a woman in her twenties or thirties who had recovered from COVID-19. The CDR3 runs from the conserved cysteine through the conserved F or W. D genes are given only for firm matches. Clone size is not always given. Where it is, it says once, few, many or a class for expanded clones.

v_call: TRBV10-3
d_call: -
j_call: TRBJ1-1
clone_size: -
cdr3_nt: TGTGCCATCAGTGAGGGGTACAGGGATACTGAAGCTTTCTTT
cdr3_aa: CAISEGYRDTEAFF

v_call: TRBV5-4
d_call: TRBD1
j_call: TRBJ2-3
clone_size: -
cdr3_nt: TGTGCCAGCAGCTTACAGGGGGACACAGATACGCAGTATTTT
cdr3_aa: CASSLQGDTDTQYF

v_call: TRBV9
d_call: -
j_call: TRBJ2-7
clone_size: -
cdr3_nt: TGTGCCAGCAGCCTGGCACCCGGGGGAGCGTCCTACGAGCAGTACTTC
cdr3_aa: CASSLAPGGASYEQYF

v_call: TRBV2
d_call: TRBD1
j_call: TRBJ2-2
clone_size: -
cdr3_nt: TGTGCCAGCACGGGACAGGGGGGGACCGGGGAGCTGTTTTTT
cdr3_aa: CASTGQGGTGELFF

v_call: TRBV7-9
d_call: -
j_call: TRBJ1-2
clone_size: -
cdr3_nt: TGTGCCAGCAGCGCGTCAGGGGTCGGCTACACCTTC
cdr3_aa: CASSASGVGYTF

v_call: TRBV28
d_call: TRBD1
j_call: TRBJ2-2
clone_size: once
cdr3_nt: TGTGCCAGCAGCCCCCCAGGGGGGAACACCGGGGAGCTGTTTTTT
cdr3_aa: CASSPPGGNTGELFF

v_call: TRBV5-1
d_call: -
j_call: TRBJ1-5
clone_size: -
cdr3_nt: TGCGCCAGCAGCTTGGGGGGGCCGAATCAGCCCCAGCATTTT
cdr3_aa: CASSLGGPNQPQHF

v_call: TRBV7-9
d_call: TRBD2
j_call: TRBJ2-3
clone_size: -
cdr3_nt: TGTGCCAGCGGTCTACTAGCGCCAGATACGCAGTATTTT
cdr3_aa: CASGLLAPDTQYF

v_call: TRBV12-3/TRBV12-4
d_call: -
j_call: TRBJ1-2
clone_size: -
cdr3_nt: TGTGCCAGCAGTTTTAATCACTATGGCTACACCTTC
cdr3_aa: CASSFNHYGYTF

v_call: TRBV28
d_call: TRBD2
j_call: TRBJ2-7
clone_size: -
cdr3_nt: TGTGCCAGCAGTAAGAGCGGGGATATCGACGAGCAGTACTTC
cdr3_aa: CASSKSGDIDEQYF

v_call: TRBV5-1
d_call: -
j_call: TRBJ2-5
clone_size: -
cdr3_nt: TGCGCCAGCAGCTTGGGGGCCAGGGCAGAGACCCAGTACTTC
cdr3_aa: CASSLGARAETQYF

v_call: TRBV19
d_call: -
j_call: TRBJ2-6
clone_size: few
cdr3_nt: TGTGCCAGTACTGGGGGCCGCTCTGGGGCCAACGTCCTGACTTTC
cdr3_aa: CASTGGRSGANVLTF

v_call: TRBV27
d_call: -
j_call: TRBJ2-3
clone_size: -
cdr3_nt: TGTGCCAGCTCGCCCTTACAGGGCTCCACAGATACGCAGTATTTT
cdr3_aa: CASSPLQGSTDTQYF

v_call: TRBV18
d_call: TRBD1
j_call: TRBJ2-6
clone_size: -
cdr3_nt: TGTGCCAGCTCAGCCAGCCGGGACAGGGGGCGCGCGGTTGGGGCCAACGTCCTGACTTTC
cdr3_aa: CASSASRDRGRAVGANVLTF

v_call: TRBV6-1
d_call: -
j_call: TRBJ2-5
clone_size: -
cdr3_nt: TGTGCCAGCAGTGAATATCACAGGTTAGCGACCCAGTACTTC
cdr3_aa: CASSEYHRLATQYF

v_call: TRBV19
d_call: -
j_call: TRBJ2-7
clone_size: -
cdr3_nt: TGTGCCAGTAGTATCGCTGCTGGCTTTCACTACGAGCAGTACTTC
cdr3_aa: CASSIAAGFHYEQYF

v_call: TRBV7-3
d_call: -
j_call: TRBJ1-1
clone_size: -
cdr3_nt: TGTGCCAGCAGCTTAAATCCCCTCACTGAAGCTTTCTTT
cdr3_aa: CASSLNPLTEAFF

v_call: TRBV5-5
d_call: -
j_call: TRBJ2-3
clone_size: -
cdr3_nt: TGTGCCAGCAGCTTGATAAGAGAGTTGCCAGATACGCAGTATTTT
cdr3_aa: CASSLIRELPDTQYF

v_call: TRBV2
d_call: -
j_call: TRBJ1-5
clone_size: many
cdr3_nt: TGTGCCAGCAGTAGATTCGAGGGGGTGGGTCAGCCCCAGCATTTT
cdr3_aa: CASSRFEGVGQPQHF

v_call: TRBV2
d_call: -
j_call: TRBJ2-5
clone_size: once
cdr3_nt: TGTGCCAGCAATCCCGAGGTAGCTCGGACCCAGTACTTC
cdr3_aa: CASNPEVARTQYF

v_call: TRBV29-1
d_call: TRBD1
j_call: TRBJ2-1
clone_size: -
cdr3_nt: TGCAGCGTTGAAGGGACAGGGGGCTACAATGAGCAGTTCTTC
cdr3_aa: CSVEGTGGYNEQFF

v_call: TRBV28
d_call: -
j_call: TRBJ1-2
clone_size: -
cdr3_nt: TGTGCCAGCAGACGGCGGGCCACCCCAAGGGAGCATGGCTACACCTTC
cdr3_aa: CASRRRATPREHGYTF

v_call: TRBV19
d_call: -
j_call: TRBJ2-7
clone_size: once
cdr3_nt: TGTGCCAGTAGTATAGCAGGGTTTACCTACGAGCAGTACTTC
cdr3_aa: CASSIAGFTYEQYF